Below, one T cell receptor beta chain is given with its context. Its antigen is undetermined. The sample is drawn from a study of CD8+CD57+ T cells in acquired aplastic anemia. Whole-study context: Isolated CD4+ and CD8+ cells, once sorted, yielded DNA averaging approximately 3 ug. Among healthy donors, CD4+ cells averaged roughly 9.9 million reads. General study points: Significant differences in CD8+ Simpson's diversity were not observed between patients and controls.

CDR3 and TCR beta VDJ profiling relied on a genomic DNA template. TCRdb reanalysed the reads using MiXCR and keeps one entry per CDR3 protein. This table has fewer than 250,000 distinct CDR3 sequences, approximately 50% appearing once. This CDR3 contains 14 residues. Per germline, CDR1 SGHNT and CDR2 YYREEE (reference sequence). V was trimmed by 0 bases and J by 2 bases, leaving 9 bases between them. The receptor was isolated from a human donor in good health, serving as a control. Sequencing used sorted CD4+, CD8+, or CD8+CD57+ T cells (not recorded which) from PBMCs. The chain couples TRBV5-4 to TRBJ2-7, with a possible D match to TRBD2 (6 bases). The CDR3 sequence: CASSLAEGTYEQYF. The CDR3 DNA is TGTGCCAGCAGCTTGGCGGAGGGGACCTACGAGCAGTACTTC.